This record covers a single TCR beta chain. Between the trimmed V and J ends, which lost 2 bases and 4 bases, there was a span of 17 bases. Germline V CDR1 and CDR2: KGHSH, LQKENI. The CDR3 covers 16 residues. In the original analysis: Amplification with reference gene primers provided the estimates of nucleated cell counts. The data were produced by immunoSEQ multiplex PCR, yet TCRdb's version contains in-frame clones alone and is incomplete. V, J and clone size are taken as reported in that table, and D and trimming were inferred from the DNA itself. The sample shows roughly 230,000 clones, 75% to 90% of them seen only once. This entry is derived from a study of blood T cell repertoires in COVID-19. About the study: Collection of acute and convalescent COVID-19 samples took place in the United States, Italy and Spain. T cells, B-cell-depleted T cells, or PBMCs provided the cDNA or gDNA that served as material.

The rearrangement links TRBV18 to TRBJ1-1; D not certain. Material for sequencing was peripheral blood. This TCR was sampled from a woman in her 40s who had recovered from COVID-19. This chain's CDR3 is CASSPGVGGLSTEAFF. In nucleotides, the CDR3 is TGTGCCAGCTCACCAGGAGTTGGCGGGTTGAGCACTGAAGCTTTCTTT.